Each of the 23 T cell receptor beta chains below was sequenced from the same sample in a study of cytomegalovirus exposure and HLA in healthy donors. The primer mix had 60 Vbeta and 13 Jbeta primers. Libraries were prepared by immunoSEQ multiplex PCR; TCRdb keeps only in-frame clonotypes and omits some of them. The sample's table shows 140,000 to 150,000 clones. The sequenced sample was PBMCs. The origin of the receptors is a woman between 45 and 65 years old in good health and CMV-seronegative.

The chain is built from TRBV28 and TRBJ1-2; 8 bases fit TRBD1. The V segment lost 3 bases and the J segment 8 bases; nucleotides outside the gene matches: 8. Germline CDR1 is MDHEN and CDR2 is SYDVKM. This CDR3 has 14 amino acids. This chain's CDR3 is CASSLPTGDRGYTF. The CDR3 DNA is TGTGCCAGCAGTTTGCCGACAGGGGATCGAGGCTACACCTTC.

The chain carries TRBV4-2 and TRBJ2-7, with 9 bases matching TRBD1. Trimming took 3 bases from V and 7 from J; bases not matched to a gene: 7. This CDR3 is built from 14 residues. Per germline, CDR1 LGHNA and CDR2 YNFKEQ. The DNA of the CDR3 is TGTGCCAGCAGCCATCCCGGACAGGGGCAAGAGCAGTACTTC. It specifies CASSHPGQGQEQYF.

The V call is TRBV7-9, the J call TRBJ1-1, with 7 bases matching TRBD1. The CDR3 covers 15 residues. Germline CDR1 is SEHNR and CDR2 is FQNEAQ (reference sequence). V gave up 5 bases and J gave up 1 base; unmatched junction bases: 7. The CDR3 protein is CASSPSDRRNTEAFF. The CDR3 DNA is TGTGCCAGCAGCCCATCGGACAGGAGGAACACTGAAGCTTTCTTT.

The CDR3 DNA reads as TGTGCCAGCGCTGATCCCAGTAGGGGCACTGAAGCTTTCTTT. It encodes CASADPSRGTEAFF. The V call is TRBV2, the J call TRBJ1-1; D may be TRBD1 (5 bases). CDR3 length equals 14 residues. Germline values: CDR1 SNHLY, CDR2 FYNNEI. V dropped 8 bases and J dropped 4 bases, with 17 bases sitting between them.

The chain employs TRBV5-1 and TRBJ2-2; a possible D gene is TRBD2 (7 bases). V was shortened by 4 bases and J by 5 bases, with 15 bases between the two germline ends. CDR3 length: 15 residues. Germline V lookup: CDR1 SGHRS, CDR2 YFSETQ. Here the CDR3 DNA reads TGCGCCAGCAGCGGGGGGGCCAGGGCGACCGGGGAGCTGTTTTTT. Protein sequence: CASSGGARATGELFF.

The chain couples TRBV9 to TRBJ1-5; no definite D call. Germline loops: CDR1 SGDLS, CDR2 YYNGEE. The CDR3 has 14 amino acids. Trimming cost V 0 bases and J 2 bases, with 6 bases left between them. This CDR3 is CASSVASGNQPQHF. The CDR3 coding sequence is TGTGCCAGCAGCGTAGCTTCGGGCAATCAGCCCCAGCATTTT.

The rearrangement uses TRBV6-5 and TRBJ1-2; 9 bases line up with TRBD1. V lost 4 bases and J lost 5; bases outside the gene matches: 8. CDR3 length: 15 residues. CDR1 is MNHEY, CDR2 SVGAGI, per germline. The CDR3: CASSSIGTGSYGYTF. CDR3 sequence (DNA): TGTGCCAGCAGTTCCATAGGGACAGGGAGTTATGGCTACACCTTC.

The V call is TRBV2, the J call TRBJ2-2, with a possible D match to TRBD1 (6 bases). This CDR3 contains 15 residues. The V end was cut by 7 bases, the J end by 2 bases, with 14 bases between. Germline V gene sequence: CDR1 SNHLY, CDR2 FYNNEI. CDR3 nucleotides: TGTGCCAGCATGTTTACAGGGATCAACACCGGGGAGCTGTTTTTT. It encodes CASMFTGINTGELFF.

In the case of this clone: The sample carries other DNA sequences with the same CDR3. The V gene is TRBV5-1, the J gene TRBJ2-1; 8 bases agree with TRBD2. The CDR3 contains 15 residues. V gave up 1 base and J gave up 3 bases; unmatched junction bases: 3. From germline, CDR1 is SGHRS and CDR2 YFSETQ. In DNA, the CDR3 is TGCGCCAGCAGCTTGTCCAGCGGGGGCTACAATGAGCAGTTCTTC. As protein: CASSLSSGGYNEQFF.

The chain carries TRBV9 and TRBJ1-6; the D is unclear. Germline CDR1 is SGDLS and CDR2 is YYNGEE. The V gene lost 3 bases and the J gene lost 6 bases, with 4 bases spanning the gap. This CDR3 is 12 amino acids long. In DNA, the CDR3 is TGTGCCAGCAGCGAACTTAATTCACCCCTCCACTTT. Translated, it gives CASSELNSPLHF.

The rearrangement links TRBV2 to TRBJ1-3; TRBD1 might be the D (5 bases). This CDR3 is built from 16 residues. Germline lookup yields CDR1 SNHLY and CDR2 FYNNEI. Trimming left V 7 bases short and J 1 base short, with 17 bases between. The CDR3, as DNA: TGTGCCAGCACCCTTGCGGGGGGAGCTTCTGGAAACACCATATATTTT. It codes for CASTLAGGASGNTIYF.

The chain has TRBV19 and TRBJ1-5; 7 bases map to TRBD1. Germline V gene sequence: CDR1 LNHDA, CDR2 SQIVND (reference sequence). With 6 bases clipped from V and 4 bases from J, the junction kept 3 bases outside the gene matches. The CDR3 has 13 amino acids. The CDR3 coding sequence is TGTGCCAGTAGACCAGGGGGGAATCAGCCCCAGCATTTT. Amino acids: CASRPGGNQPQHF.

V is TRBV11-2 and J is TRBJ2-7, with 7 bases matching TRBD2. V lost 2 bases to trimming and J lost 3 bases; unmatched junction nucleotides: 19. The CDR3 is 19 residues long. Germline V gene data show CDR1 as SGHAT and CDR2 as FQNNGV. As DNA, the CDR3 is TGTGCCAGCAGCTTAACCACTAGCGTAGGGACCCGAGAGTTCTACGAGCAGTACTTC. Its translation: CASSLTTSVGTREFYEQYF.

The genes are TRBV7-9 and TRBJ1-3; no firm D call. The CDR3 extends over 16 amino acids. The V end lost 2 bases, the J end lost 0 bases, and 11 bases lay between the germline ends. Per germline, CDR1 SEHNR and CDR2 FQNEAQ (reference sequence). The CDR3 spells CASSLRVTSSGNTIYF. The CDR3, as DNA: TGTGCCAGCAGCTTAAGAGTTACGAGCTCTGGAAACACCATATATTTT. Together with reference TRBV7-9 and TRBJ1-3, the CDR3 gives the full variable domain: DTGVSQNPRHKITKRGQNVTFRCDPISEHNRLYWYRQTLGQGPEFLTYFQNEAQLEKSRLLSDRFSAERPKGSFSTLEIQRTEQGDSAMYLCASSLRVTSSGNTIYFGEGSWLTVV.

CDR3 DNA sequence: TGTGCCAGCAGTTTCGCGGGAGAGGCAGATACGCAGTATTTT. Translating gives CASSFAGEADTQYF. The V gene is TRBV6-5, the J gene TRBJ2-3; 7 bases are shared with TRBD2. Germline trimming cut 4 bases from V and 4 bases from J; bases unmatched to any gene: 5. CDR3 length: 14 amino acids. Germline-derived CDR1 and CDR2 are MNHEY and SVGAGI.

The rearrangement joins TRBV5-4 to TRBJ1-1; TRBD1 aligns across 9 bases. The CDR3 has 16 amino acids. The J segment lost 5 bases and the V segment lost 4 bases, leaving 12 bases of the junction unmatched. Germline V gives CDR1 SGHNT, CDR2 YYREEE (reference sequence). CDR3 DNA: TGTGCCAGCAGCCCTACCCTGACAGGGGGAGAGACTGAAGCTTTCTTT. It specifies CASSPTLTGGETEAFF.

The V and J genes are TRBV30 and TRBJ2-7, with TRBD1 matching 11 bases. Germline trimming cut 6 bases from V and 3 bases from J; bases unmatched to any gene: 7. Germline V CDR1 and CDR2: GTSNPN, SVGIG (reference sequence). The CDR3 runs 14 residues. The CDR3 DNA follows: TGTGCCTGTTCCACCGGGACAGGGGGCTACGAGCAGTACTTC. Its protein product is CACSTGTGGYEQYF.

In DNA, the CDR3 is TGCGCCAGCAGCTTGGCTCCGGGGAGCTATGGCTACACCTTC. Translating it yields CASSLAPGSYGYTF. This rearrangement joins TRBV5-1 to TRBJ1-2; no clear D. Germline values: CDR1 SGHRS, CDR2 YFSETQ. The V and J ends lost 0 bases and 4 bases respectively, with 10 bases between them. CDR3 length: 14 amino acids.

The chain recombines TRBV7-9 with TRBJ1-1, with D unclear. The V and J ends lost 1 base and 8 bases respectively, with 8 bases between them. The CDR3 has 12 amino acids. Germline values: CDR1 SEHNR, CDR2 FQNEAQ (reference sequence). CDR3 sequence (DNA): TGTGCCAGCAGCTTAGACCGGGGAGAAGCTTTCTTT. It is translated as CASSLDRGEAFF.

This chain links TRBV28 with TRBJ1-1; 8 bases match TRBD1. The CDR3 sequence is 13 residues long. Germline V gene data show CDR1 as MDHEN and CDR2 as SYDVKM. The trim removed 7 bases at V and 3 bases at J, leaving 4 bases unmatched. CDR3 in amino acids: CASNQGADTEAFF. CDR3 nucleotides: TGTGCCAGCAACCAGGGGGCGGACACTGAAGCTTTCTTT.

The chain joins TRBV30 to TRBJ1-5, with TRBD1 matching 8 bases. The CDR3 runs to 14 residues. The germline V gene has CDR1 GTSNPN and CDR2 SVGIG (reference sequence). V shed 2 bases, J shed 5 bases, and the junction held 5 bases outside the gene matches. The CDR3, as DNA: TGTGCCTGGAGTCCCGGGACAGGATATCAGCCCCAGCATTTT. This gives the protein CAWSPGTGYQPQHF.

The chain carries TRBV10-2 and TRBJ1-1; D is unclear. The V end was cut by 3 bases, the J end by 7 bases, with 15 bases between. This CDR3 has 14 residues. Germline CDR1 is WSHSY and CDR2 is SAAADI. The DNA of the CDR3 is TGCGCCAGCAGTGATCCTGGGCGTCTCTATGAAGCTTTCTTT. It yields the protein CASSDPGRLYEAFF.

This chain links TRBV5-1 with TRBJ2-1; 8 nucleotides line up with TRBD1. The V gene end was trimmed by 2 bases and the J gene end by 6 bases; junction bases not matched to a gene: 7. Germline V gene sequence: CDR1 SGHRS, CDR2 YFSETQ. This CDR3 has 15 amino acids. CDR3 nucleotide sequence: TGCGCCAGCAGCTTACGGCAGGGGGCCGGCAATGAGCAGTTCTTC. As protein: CASSLRQGAGNEQFF.